This TCR beta chain is from a study of blood T cell repertoires in COVID-19. About the study: Some COVID-19 samples were acute and others convalescent; all came from the United States, Italy and Spain. PBMCs, B-cell-depleted T cells, or T cells provided the cDNA or gDNA that made up the material.

This clone was picked up a small number of times. Original processing notes: Reference gene primer amplification in the assay estimated nucleated cell counts. TCRdb keeps only in-frame clones here, not all; method: immunoSEQ multiplex PCR. V and J calls and clone size are as listed in that table; D and trimming were resolved from the DNA. The repertoire includes roughly 240,000 clones, about 85% of them detected once, and 3.5% to 4% sits in the top ten. Losses at the gene ends were 4 bases for V and 3 bases for J; bases not matched to a gene: 8. Germline-derived CDR1 and CDR2 are MNHNY and SVGAGI (reference sequence). This CDR3 contains 15 residues.

This sequence was found in a man aged 18 to 29 with active or convalescent COVID-19. The rearrangement joins TRBV6-6 to TRBJ2-7, with 8 bases aligning to TRBD1. Sequenced sample: peripheral blood. The CDR3 region is CASSSHRDRSYEQYF. In DNA form, the CDR3 reads TGTGCCAGCAGTTCGCACCGGGACAGGAGCTACGAGCAGTACTTC.